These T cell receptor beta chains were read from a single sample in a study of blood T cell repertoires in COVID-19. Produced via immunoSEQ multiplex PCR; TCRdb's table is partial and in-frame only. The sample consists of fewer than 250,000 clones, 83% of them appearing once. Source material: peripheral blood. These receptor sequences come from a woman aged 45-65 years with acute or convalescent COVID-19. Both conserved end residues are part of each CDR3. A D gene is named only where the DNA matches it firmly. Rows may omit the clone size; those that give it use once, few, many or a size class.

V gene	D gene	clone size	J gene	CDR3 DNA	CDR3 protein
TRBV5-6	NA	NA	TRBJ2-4	TGTGCCAGCAGCCATCCCCTCACTAGCCCTCAAGGCATTCAGTACTTC	CASSHPLTSPQGIQYF
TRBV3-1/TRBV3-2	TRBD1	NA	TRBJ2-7	TGTGCCAGCGGAGAGACAGGGTTCTACGAGCAGTACTTC	CASGETGFYEQYF
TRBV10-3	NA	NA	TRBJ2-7	TGTGCCATCAGTGATTCCCTTTCGAGGGAGCAGTACTTC	CAISDSLSREQYF
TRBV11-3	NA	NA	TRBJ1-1	TGTGCCAGCAGCTTAAGTGGGGCCACTGAAGCTTTCTTT	CASSLSGATEAFF
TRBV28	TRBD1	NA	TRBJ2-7	TGTGCCACCGAACAGGGGGGTAGCCACGAGCAGTACTTC	CATEQGGSHEQYF
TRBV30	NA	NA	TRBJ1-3	TGTGCCTGGTCCGAAGTAGGGGCGGGGAACACCATATATTTT	CAWSEVGAGNTIYF
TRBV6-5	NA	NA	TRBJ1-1	TGTGCCAGCAGCTACACGGGGAACACTGAAGCTTTCTTT	CASSYTGNTEAFF
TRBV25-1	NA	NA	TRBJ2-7	TGTGCCAGCAGTCCCACCCAGGGCGAGCAGTACTTC	CASSPTQGEQYF
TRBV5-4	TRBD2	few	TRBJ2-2	TGTGCCAGCAGCGCGGGACTAGCGGGAGCCTCCGGGGAGCTGTTTTTT	CASSAGLAGASGELFF
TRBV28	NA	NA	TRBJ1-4	TGTGCCAGCAGCCCTGGTGGGGCAGGCGGGGCTAATGAAAAACTGTTTTTT	CASSPGGAGGANEKLFF